Following are 14 T cell receptor beta chains from one sample sequenced in a study of molecular identifiers for immune sequencing clone quantification. In TCRdb, the PCR reads were re-called with MiXCR into one record per CDR3 protein. The sample includes 97,000 or so distinct CDR3 sequences, around 37% of them seen just once. The sequenced sample was naive CD8+ T cells from blood, with Jurkat cell RNA spiked in. Noted subset: FACS-sorted CD8+CD4-CCR7+CD45RA+ naive T cells. All receptors derive from a human donor in good health. Some libraries in this study had Jurkat cell RNA spiked in.

The chain is built from TRBV20-1 and TRBJ2-1, with D possibly being TRBD2 (6 bases). This CDR3 has 13 residues. CDR1 is DFQATT, CDR2 SNEGSKA, per germline (reference sequence). V dropped 3 bases and J dropped 6 bases, with 12 bases sitting between them. CDR3 coding DNA: TGCAGTGCTAGCGGGAGCGATGCCAATGAGCAGTTCTTC. Translation gives CSASGSDANEQFF.

This clonotype came up once. This could be a read error, since a much larger clone is one nucleotide away. The chain is built from TRBV3-1 and TRBJ2-5, with 8 bases lining up with TRBD2. The CDR3 runs to 14 residues. With 4 bases clipped from V and 5 bases from J, the junction kept 6 bases outside the gene matches. Germline CDR1 LGHDT, CDR2 YNNKEL (reference sequence). In nucleotides, the CDR3 is TGTGCCAGCAGCCTAAGCGGGAGCGGTGAGACCCAGTACTTC. Translated: CASSLSGSGETQYF.

In its sample, this clonotype was seen a few times. The rearrangement joins TRBV29-1 to TRBJ2-1; D is unresolved. Between the trimmed V and J ends, which lost 1 base and 9 bases, there was a span of 16 bases. CDR1 and CDR2 from the germline V gene are SQVTM and ANQGSEA. The CDR3 has 14 residues. CDR3 DNA: TGCAGCGTTGAAGTATTCACGGGTGCCGGTGAGCAGTTCTTC. This sequence encodes CSVEVFTGAGEQFF.

With respect to this clonotype: One end of the junction does not line up with germline, which may come from a read error. This chain uses TRBV20-1 with TRBJ2-7, with a weak D call TRBD2 (6 bases). CDR3 length: 14 amino acids. The V gene's germline CDR1 is DFQATT and CDR2 SNEGSKA (reference sequence). CDR3 bases: TGCAGTGCTAGGAAGTCGAGACTAGAGATCGAGCTGTACTTC. Its translation is CSARKSRLEIELYF.

The gene calls are TRBV2 and TRBJ2-1; no definite D call. Trimming pared 5 bases from V and 10 bases from J, leaving 15 bases between. Germline loops: CDR1 SNHLY, CDR2 FYNNEI. CDR3 length: 13 amino acids. The CDR3 nucleotides read TGTGCCAGCAGTAACGATCTGACCTGGGAGCAGTTCTTC. This codes for CASSNDLTWEQFF.

Concerning this clonotype: Possible read error: a much larger clone is one base away. V gene TRBV7-8 combines with J gene TRBJ1-1; TRBD1 matches 9 bases. The CDR3 is 15 residues long. Trimming at V came to 5 bases and at J to 4 bases, leaving 8 bases not matched to a gene. The germline V gene encodes CDR1 SGHVS and CDR2 FQNEAQ. The CDR3: CASSMRTDRGTEAFF. The CDR3 nucleotides are TGTGCCAGCAGCATGCGGACGGACAGGGGCACTGAAGCTTTCTTT.

This clonotype was recorded at least ten times. The chain is built from TRBV6-5 and TRBJ2-3; D gene ambiguous. The germline V and J ends were trimmed by 5 bases and 6 bases, with 12 bases remaining between them. Germline V CDR1 and CDR2: MNHEY, SVGAGI. The CDR3 is 13 amino acids. This chain's CDR3 is CASSLKRADTQYF. The CDR3, as DNA: TGTGCCAGCAGTCTCAAGAGAGCCGATACGCAGTATTTT.

Notes on this clonotype: The junction departs from the called germline gene at one end, perhaps through a read error. The chain uses TRBV28 and TRBJ2-7; TRBD1 agrees at 8 bases. CDR3 length: 14 residues. Germline V gene data show CDR1 as MDHEN and CDR2 as SYDVKM. CDR3: CVSRNRDRRYEQYF. CDR3 bases: TGTGTCAGCAGAAACCGGGACAGGCGTTACGAGCAGTACTTC.

This clonotype was detected many times. V and J are TRBV9 and TRBJ2-7; maybe TRBD2 (5 bases). The CDR3 is made up of 12 amino acids. CDR1 and CDR2 (germline): SGDLS, YYNGEE. Trimming pared 4 bases from V and 6 bases from J, leaving 11 bases between. DNA of the CDR3: TGTGCCAGCAGCCGGAGCGGTGTCGAGCAGTACTTC. It encodes CASSRSGVEQYF.

This clonotype was counted only a few times. This sequence joins TRBV7-6 and TRBJ2-2; tentatively, D is TRBD1 (6 bases). Per the germline V gene, CDR1 is SGHVS and CDR2 is FNYEAQ. CDR3 length: 13 amino acids. V gave up 5 bases and J gave up 4 bases, with 8 bases separating them. The CDR3 DNA follows: TGTGCCAGCAGCCTGACAGGCACCGGGGAGCTGTTTTTT. It specifies CASSLTGTGELFF.

The sample holds many counts of this clonotype. The V call is TRBV29-1, the J call TRBJ2-2; no definite D call. Germline V gene data show CDR1 as SQVTM and CDR2 as ANQGSEA. CDR3 length equals 12 residues. Between the trimmed V and J ends, which lost 7 bases and 4 bases, there was a span of 10 bases. CDR3 DNA: TGCAGCGCCTCGGGTAGCACCGGGGAGCTGTTTTTT. Its protein is CSASGSTGELFF.

The chain employs TRBV27 and TRBJ2-2, with 10 bases aligning to TRBD2. CDR1 is MNHEY, CDR2 SMNVEV, per germline (reference sequence). The CDR3 totals 18 residues. Trimming cost V 1 base and J 6 bases; bases outside gene matches: 11. The CDR3 here is CASSLLFSGRFKAGELFF. The CDR3 DNA sequence: TGTGCCAGCAGTTTATTGTTTAGCGGGAGGTTTAAGGCCGGGGAGCTGTTTTTT.

The V and J genes are TRBV29-1 and TRBJ2-7; maybe TRBD2 (6 bases). V was pared by 2 bases and J by 2 bases, with 16 bases between. This CDR3 is 15 amino acids long. The germline gives CDR1 SQVTM, CDR2 ANQGSEA. CDR3 in DNA: TGCAGCGTTGAAATGGGGGGACCAAAACCCTACGAGCAGTACTTC. Translation: CSVEMGGPKPYEQYF.

The gene calls are TRBV27 and TRBJ2-5; possibly TRBD1 for D (6 bases). The length of the CDR3 is 15 residues. With 2 bases removed from V and 1 base from J, the gap between germline ends came to 11 bases. Germline CDR1 is MNHEY and CDR2 is SMNVEV (reference sequence). This CDR3 reads CASSLRQVGQETQYF. Here the CDR3 DNA reads TGTGCCAGCAGTTTACGACAGGTGGGCCAAGAGACCCAGTACTTC.